The 20 T cell receptor beta chains in this list originate from one sample, sequenced in a study of blood T cells in healthy people across ages. Alongside a J-beta primer mix, a sample-barcoded 5' primer served in a second PCR lasting roughly 6 to 11 cycles. TCRdb analysed the 5' RACE reads with MiXCR anew, one entry per CDR3 protein. The table lists approximately 690,000 distinct CDR3 sequences, under 65% of them singletons. Material for sequencing was blood. The receptors derive from a man aged 55 to 70 in good health.

The chain links TRBV5-1 to TRBJ1-1, with a possible D match to TRBD1 (6 bases). The CDR3 has 16 residues. In germline, CDR1 is SGHRS, CDR2 YFSETQ. With 0 bases removed from V and 0 bases from J, the gap between germline ends came to 12 bases. The CDR3 reads CASSLGAGVMNTEAFF. The CDR3 bases are TGCGCCAGCAGCTTGGGGGCAGGGGTGATGAACACTGAAGCTTTCTTT. The full variable domain, with the rest looked up from reference TRBV5-1 and TRBJ1-1, is KAGVTQTPRYLIKTRGQQVTLSCSPISGHRSVSWYQQTPGQGLQFLFEYFSETQRNKGNFPGRFSGRQFSNSRSEMNVSTLELGDSALYLCASSLGAGVMNTEAFFGQGTRLTVV.

The rearrangement links TRBV12-3 or TRBV12-4 to TRBJ1-1; 10 nucleotides line up with TRBD1. The CDR3 runs 17 residues. V lost 1 base to trimming and J lost 1 base; unmatched junction nucleotides: 6. The CDR3 DNA reads as TGTGCCAGCAGTTTAGGGGGGGGACAGGGGTCGAACACTGAAGCTTTCTTT. The encoded protein is CASSLGGGQGSNTEAFF.

This clonotype has a handful of counts. The chain uses TRBV11-2 and TRBJ2-3; 9 nucleotides line up with TRBD2. Trimming at V came to 5 bases and at J to 1 base, leaving 7 bases not matched to a gene. In germline, CDR1 is SGHAT, CDR2 FQNNGV. The CDR3 totals 16 residues. CDR3 residues: CASSRGGGAGTDTQYF. CDR3 coding DNA: TGTGCCAGCAGCCGCGGCGGGGGGGCTGGCACAGATACGCAGTATTTT.

The chain uses TRBV10-1 and TRBJ2-7, with TRBD1 identical over 7 bases. V shed 9 bases and J 3 bases; nucleotides not matched to a gene: 11. Germline V gene sequence: CDR1 WNHNN, CDR2 SYGVQD (reference sequence). There are 14 residues in the CDR3. CDR3 sequence (DNA): TGCGCCAGAAAGAGAGGGACAGATAACTACGAGCAGTACTTC. It specifies CARKRGTDNYEQYF.

The chain has TRBV28 and TRBJ2-7, with 10 bases matching TRBD2. The length of the CDR3 is 15 residues. The V segment lost 5 bases and the J segment 1 base; nucleotides outside the gene matches: 5. Germline V CDR1 and CDR2: MDHEN, SYDVKM. The CDR3 sequence: CASSPGTSVSYEQYF. The CDR3 bases are TGTGCCAGCAGTCCCGGGACTAGCGTATCCTACGAGCAGTACTTC.

This clonotype was observed a handful of times. V usage is TRBV5-1 and J usage is TRBJ2-5; 8 nucleotides agree with TRBD1. Germline V gives CDR1 SGHRS, CDR2 YFSETQ. Losses at the gene ends were 3 bases for V and 2 bases for J; bases not matched to a gene: 6. The CDR3 totals 15 residues. The CDR3 loop is CASSSQTGEQETQYF. CDR3 DNA sequence: TGCGCCAGCAGCTCCCAGACAGGGGAACAAGAGACCCAGTACTTC.

This clonotype was seen a handful of times. CDR3 nucleotide sequence: TGCAGTGCCCTCCCCCTTGCGGACAGGGTTCAAGAGACCCAGTACTTC. As protein: CSALPLADRVQETQYF. V and J are TRBV20-1 and TRBJ2-5; 8 bases align to TRBD1. Germline-derived CDR1 and CDR2 are DFQATT and SNEGSKA (reference sequence). With 6 bases clipped from V and 2 bases from J, the junction kept 14 bases outside the gene matches. The CDR3 is 16 residues long.

CDR3 nucleotide sequence: TGTGCCAGCACACCCGACAGGGTCCGCTATGGCTACACCTTC. The encoded protein is CASTPDRVRYGYTF. V and J are TRBV2 and TRBJ1-2; 7 bases align to TRBD1. The V segment lost 7 bases and the J segment 4 bases; nucleotides outside the gene matches: 9. Germline V gene data show CDR1 as SNHLY and CDR2 as FYNNEI. The CDR3 has 14 residues. Variable domain in full (rest from reference TRBV2 and TRBJ1-2): EPEVTQTPSHQVTQMGQEVILRCVPISNHLYFYWYRQILGQKVEFLVSFYNNEISEKSEIFDDQFSVERPDGSNFTLKIRSTKLEDSAMYFCASTPDRVRYGYTFGSGTRLTVV.

This rearrangement joins TRBV7-9 to TRBJ2-5, with TRBD1 matching over 7 bases. This CDR3 region has 13 residues. With V trimmed by 8 bases and J by 7 bases, 10 bases remained unmatched. Germline lookup yields CDR1 SEHNR and CDR2 FQNEAQ (reference sequence). The CDR3 region is CASGRDSLGTQYF. The DNA of the CDR3 is TGTGCCAGCGGCCGGGACAGCCTAGGGACCCAGTACTTC.

The chain employs TRBV28 and TRBJ2-3; D is tentatively TRBD1 or TRBD2 (6 bases each). The V gene's germline CDR1 is MDHEN and CDR2 SYDVKM. The CDR3 is made up of 14 amino acids. V lost 7 bases to trimming and J lost 1 base, with 12 bases between them. DNA of the CDR3: TGTGCCAGCAACGGGGGCTTGGGCACAGATACGCAGTATTTT. Translated, it gives CASNGGLGTDTQYF.

The chain has TRBV6-1 and TRBJ2-7; TRBD1 aligns across 10 bases. CDR3 length: 13 residues. J gave up 2 bases and V 8 bases, and 3 bases lay outside the gene matches. The germline gives CDR1 MNHNS, CDR2 SASEGT. This CDR3 is CASLGTGAYEQYF. In DNA form, the CDR3 reads TGTGCCAGCCTAGGGACAGGGGCCTACGAGCAGTACTTC.

The gene calls are TRBV6-1 and TRBJ1-6; possibly TRBD1 for D (5 bases). The V end was cut by 8 bases, the J end by 0 bases, with 17 bases between. This CDR3 has 17 residues. Germline V gene lookup returns CDR1 MNHNS and CDR2 SASEGT. CDR3 protein: CASSLGRQSSYNSPLHF. The CDR3 nucleotides read TGTGCCAGCTCCCTGGGACGGCAAAGCTCCTATAATTCACCCCTCCACTTT.

This clonotype is a singleton in its sample. This chain joins TRBV7-2 and TRBJ1-4, with D uncertain. The ends were cut back, 11 bases at V and 4 bases at J, with 20 bases in the middle. Germline-derived CDR1 and CDR2 are SGHTA and FQGNSA. The CDR3 is 15 amino acids. The CDR3 here is CAGPKGREDNEKLFF. Here the CDR3 DNA reads TGTGCCGGGCCCAAAGGGCGCGAGGATAATGAAAAACTGTTTTTT.

This clonotype was seen once. V usage is TRBV18 and J usage is TRBJ1-1; D ambiguous. Germline V CDR1 and CDR2: KGHSH, LQKENI. Trimming cost V 6 bases and J 2 bases, with 13 bases left between them. The CDR3 sequence is 14 residues long. CDR3 residues: CASSTAVGNTEAFF. The CDR3 DNA reads as TGTGCCAGCTCCACGGCGGTAGGAAACACTGAAGCTTTCTTT. Filled out from reference TRBV18 and TRBJ1-1, the complete variable domain reads NAGVMQNPRHLVRRRGQEARLRCSPMKGHSHVYWYRQLPEEGLKFMVYLQKENIIDESGMPKERFSAEFPKEGPSILRIQQVVRGDSAAYFCASSTAVGNTEAFFGQGTRLTVV.

The chain recombines TRBV21-1 with TRBJ1-2; the tabulated D call, TRBD1, remains unverified against the DNA. TRBV21-1 is termed a pseudogene. The CDR3 has 12 amino acids. DNA of the CDR3: TGTGCCAGCAGCGGACAGGGGACTGGCTACACCTTC. Its protein product is CASSGQGTGYTF.

J is TRBJ2-2 and V is TRBV13, with TRBD2 matching 7 bases. Germline-derived CDR1 and CDR2 are PRHDT and FYEKMQ (reference sequence). This CDR3 has 17 residues. V shed 5 bases and J 7 bases; nucleotides not matched to a gene: 16. In DNA, the CDR3 is TGTGCCAGCAGCCAAGTTAGCGGGCCACACCGGAGCGGGGAGCTGTTTTTT. As protein: CASSQVSGPHRSGELFF.

CDR3 nucleotide sequence: TGTGCCATCAGTGAAGGAACGGGGGCTGAGAGGGGCTACACCTTC. It translates to CAISEGTGAERGYTF. The rearrangement links TRBV10-3 to TRBJ1-2; D is perhaps TRBD1 (6 bases). Germline lookup yields CDR1 ENHRY and CDR2 SYGVKD. V lost 3 bases to trimming and J lost 8 bases, with 19 bases between them. The CDR3 has 15 amino acids.

A remark on this clonotype: The CDR3 end shows no conserved phenylalanine or tryptophan, and so a read error is likely. It is unclear where the CDR3 begins or ends on the DNA, so no DNA is shown, and the CDR3 is as TCRdb lists it. The V gene is TRBV12-3 or TRBV12-4, the J gene TRBJ2-3. With termini counted, the CDR3 has 14 amino acids. This CDR3 is CASSFGVAGDAQYS.

This chain connects TRBV4-1 to TRBJ2-1, with 12 bases fitting TRBD2. Germline V lookup: CDR1 MGHRA, CDR2 YSYEKL. The junction had 7 bases not matched to a gene; V was cut back by 0 bases and J by 1 base. This CDR3 has 19 residues. In DNA form, the CDR3 reads TGCGCCAGCAGCCAAGAGGGGCTAGCGGGGGGGCTGTCCTACAATGAGCAGTTCTTC. Its translation is CASSQEGLAGGLSYNEQFF.

This rearrangement joins TRBV29-1 to TRBJ1-6, with D possibly TRBD1 on 5 matching bases. The V gene lost 6 bases and the J gene lost 5 bases, with 11 bases spanning the gap. This CDR3 comprises 13 residues. Per the germline V gene, CDR1 is SQVTM and CDR2 is ANQGSEA. This CDR3 is CSVGEAHNSPLHF. The CDR3, as DNA: TGCAGCGTAGGGGAGGCTCATAATTCACCCCTCCACTTT.